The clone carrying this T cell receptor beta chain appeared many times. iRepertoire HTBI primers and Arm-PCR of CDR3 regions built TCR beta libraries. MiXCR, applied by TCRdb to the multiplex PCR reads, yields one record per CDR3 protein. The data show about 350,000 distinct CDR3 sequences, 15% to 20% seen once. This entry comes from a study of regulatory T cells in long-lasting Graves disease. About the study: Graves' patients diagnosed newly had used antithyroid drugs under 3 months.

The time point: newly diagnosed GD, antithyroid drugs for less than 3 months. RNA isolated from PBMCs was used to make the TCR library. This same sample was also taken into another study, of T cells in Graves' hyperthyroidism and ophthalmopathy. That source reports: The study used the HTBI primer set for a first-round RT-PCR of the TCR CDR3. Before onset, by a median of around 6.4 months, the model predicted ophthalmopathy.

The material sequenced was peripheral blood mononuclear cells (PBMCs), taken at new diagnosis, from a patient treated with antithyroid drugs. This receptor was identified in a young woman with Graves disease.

The CDR3 loop is CASSLVGAGAEQFF. CDR3 DNA: TGCGCCAGCAGCTTGGTAGGGGCTGGGGCTGAGCAGTTCTTC. This chain links TRBV5-1 with TRBJ2-1; tentatively, D is TRBD1 (5 bases). This CDR3 is built from 14 residues. The V and J ends lost 0 bases and 9 bases respectively, with 13 bases between them. CDR1 and CDR2 (germline): SGHRS, YFSETQ.